A selection of T cell receptor beta chains follows, all from one sample in a study of T cells after posttransplantation cyclophosphamide. Generated by immunoSEQ multiplex PCR, the TCRdb table keeps only in-frame clones and is missing some. Altogether about 38,000 clones were found in the sample, and no singletons occur. Source material: PBMCs. The receptors derive from a man in his thirties or forties in good health and a related stem cell transplant donor. Both conserved end residues are trimmed from each CDR3. The D gene is left open where the match is weak.

d_call: -; v_call: TRBV5-4; j_call: TRBJ2-3; cdr3_aa: ASSQDPGADTQY
d_call: TRBD1; v_call: TRBV6-1; j_call: TRBJ1-5; cdr3_aa: ASSEALKTGGSQPQH
d_call: TRBD1; v_call: TRBV2; j_call: TRBJ1-2; cdr3_aa: ASTMLQGAGYGYT
d_call: -; v_call: TRBV6-1; j_call: TRBJ2-3; cdr3_aa: ASSDGPPDTQY
d_call: -; v_call: TRBV5-4; j_call: TRBJ1-1; cdr3_aa: ASRLTSAGTEAF
d_call: -; v_call: TRBV10-1; j_call: TRBJ1-1; cdr3_aa: AIKDRRTRMNTEAF
d_call: -; v_call: TRBV7-3; j_call: TRBJ2-1; cdr3_aa: ASSALTSYNEQF
d_call: -; v_call: TRBV4-1; j_call: TRBJ2-2; cdr3_aa: ASRHAKGDTGELF
d_call: TRBD1; v_call: TRBV5-4; j_call: TRBJ1-4; cdr3_aa: ASSSGTGVEKLF
d_call: -; v_call: TRBV6-5; j_call: TRBJ1-6; cdr3_aa: ASSYDSYNSPLH
d_call: -; v_call: TRBV10-2; j_call: TRBJ1-1; cdr3_aa: ASRRVESNTEAF
d_call: TRBD2; v_call: TRBV4-3; j_call: TRBJ2-2; cdr3_aa: ASSRSTSGGNTGELF
d_call: -; v_call: TRBV12-3/TRBV12-4; j_call: TRBJ1-1; cdr3_aa: ASTRDRPGAEAF
d_call: TRBD1; v_call: TRBV6-5; j_call: TRBJ1-1; cdr3_aa: ASSYRGTGLNTEAF
d_call: -; v_call: TRBV6-5; j_call: TRBJ1-2; cdr3_aa: ASSYGTGNGYT
d_call: TRBD1; v_call: TRBV12-3/TRBV12-4; j_call: TRBJ2-1; cdr3_aa: ASSSRPGGREQF
d_call: -; v_call: TRBV4-2; j_call: TRBJ1-1; cdr3_aa: ASSQVSAGRDEAF
d_call: -; v_call: TRBV7-3; j_call: TRBJ2-2; cdr3_aa: ASSTSRAGELF
d_call: -; v_call: TRBV11-2; j_call: TRBJ2-5; cdr3_aa: ASSPRETQY
d_call: -; v_call: TRBV5-1; j_call: TRBJ1-6; cdr3_aa: ASSTMTGNSPLH
d_call: TRBD2; v_call: TRBV29-1; j_call: TRBJ2-1; cdr3_aa: SVAGGAGEQF
d_call: -; v_call: TRBV4-1; j_call: TRBJ1-2; cdr3_aa: ASSQVGGKYYGYT
d_call: -; v_call: TRBV5-1; j_call: TRBJ1-6; cdr3_aa: ASSLSPGDSPLH
d_call: TRBD1; v_call: TRBV29-1; j_call: TRBJ1-1; cdr3_aa: SVGGDRENTEAF
d_call: -; v_call: TRBV5-4; j_call: TRBJ2-1; cdr3_aa: ASSFRGGNNEQF
d_call: TRBD1; v_call: TRBV28; j_call: TRBJ2-1; cdr3_aa: ASSPHDRVSSNEQF
d_call: -; v_call: TRBV4-1; j_call: TRBJ1-5; cdr3_aa: ASSQDLVQPQH
d_call: -; v_call: TRBV12-3/TRBV12-4; j_call: TRBJ2-7; cdr3_aa: ASSLRQGPYEQY
d_call: -; v_call: TRBV7-8; j_call: TRBJ2-2; cdr3_aa: ASSLRQGNGELF
d_call: TRBD1; v_call: TRBV4-1; j_call: TRBJ1-1; cdr3_aa: ASSQRGQGGTEAF
d_call: -; v_call: TRBV2; j_call: TRBJ2-4; cdr3_aa: ASSENRVLSIQY
d_call: TRBD1; v_call: TRBV6-5; j_call: TRBJ1-6; cdr3_aa: ASSRQGGSPLH
d_call: -; v_call: TRBV7-3; j_call: TRBJ1-2; cdr3_aa: ASSPTGTRGTYGYT
d_call: TRBD1; v_call: TRBV6-5; j_call: TRBJ1-1; cdr3_aa: ASSLTGARKAF
d_call: TRBD1; v_call: TRBV4-1; j_call: TRBJ1-2; cdr3_aa: ASSQEGQGASYGYT
d_call: TRBD2; v_call: TRBV7-2; j_call: TRBJ2-2; cdr3_aa: ASSLISGGPGELF
d_call: TRBD1; v_call: TRBV27; j_call: TRBJ1-2; cdr3_aa: ASSARQGYGYT
d_call: -; v_call: TRBV24-1; j_call: TRBJ2-2; cdr3_aa: ATSDQTETGELF
d_call: TRBD2; v_call: TRBV6-1; j_call: TRBJ2-1; cdr3_aa: ASSGLAGGDANEQF
d_call: -; v_call: TRBV5-1; j_call: TRBJ1-6; cdr3_aa: ASSLAAGGNSPLH
d_call: TRBD1; v_call: TRBV4-3; j_call: TRBJ1-5; cdr3_aa: ASSQVYRGCSNQPQH
d_call: -; v_call: TRBV5-4; j_call: TRBJ1-1; cdr3_aa: ASSLRGEAF
d_call: TRBD1; v_call: TRBV19; j_call: TRBJ2-2; cdr3_aa: ASMGQGAAGELF
d_call: -; v_call: TRBV19; j_call: TRBJ2-2; cdr3_aa: ASTIDRGTGELF
d_call: -; v_call: TRBV14; j_call: TRBJ2-7; cdr3_aa: ASSQAGWPPSEQY
d_call: -; v_call: TRBV6-5; j_call: TRBJ1-3; cdr3_aa: ASRTGGTGNTIY
d_call: -; v_call: TRBV7-2; j_call: TRBJ1-1; cdr3_aa: ASSRGGLNTEAF
d_call: -; v_call: TRBV24-1; j_call: TRBJ2-7; cdr3_aa: ATSSGPGEQY
d_call: TRBD1; v_call: TRBV5-1; j_call: TRBJ1-6; cdr3_aa: ASSYGQGGSYNSPLH
d_call: -; v_call: TRBV12-3/TRBV12-4; j_call: TRBJ1-1; cdr3_aa: ASSLGTTSGPTEAF